Below, 23 T cell receptor beta chains from the same sample are listed, as sequenced in a study of T cell repertoires in cytomegalovirus infection. TCRdb passed the reads through MiXCR, listing each CDR3 protein once. The data hold around 430,000 distinct CDR3 sequences, with about 39% observed a single time. No cognate antigen is known for these TCRs. The sequences come from cultured PBMCs, collected from culture after CMV antigen stimulation. Receptor source: a human donor in good health (CMV status not recorded). Some clones in this sample may be carry-over from other donors' samples.

The CDR3 region has the DNA TGTGCCAGCACCGACAGGGTATTAAGGGAGACCCAGTACTTC. The encoded protein is CASTDRVLRETQYF. The genes are TRBV11-2 and TRBJ2-5; 7 bases map to TRBD1. CDR3 size: 14 residues. V lost 7 bases, J lost 5 bases, and 10 bases stayed unmatched. CDR1 and CDR2 from the germline V gene are SGHAT and FQNNGV.

This clonotype was seen only a few times. CDR3 in DNA: TGTGCCAGCAGTGACAGCTATAGCAATCAGCCCCAGCATTTT. Amino acids: CASSDSYSNQPQHF. The chain recombines TRBV2 with TRBJ1-5; D remains unclear. The CDR3 has 14 residues. V lost 3 bases to trimming and J lost 0 bases, with 6 bases between them. Germline CDR1 and CDR2: SNHLY and FYNNEI.

This chain connects TRBV4-2 to TRBJ2-7; a weak D match, TRBD1 (6 bases). The CDR3 is 13 amino acids. Germline CDR1 and CDR2: LGHNA and YNFKEQ. The V gene lost 4 bases and the J gene lost 6 bases, with 13 bases spanning the gap. For the CDR3, the DNA is TGTGCCAGCAGCCGAAACAGGGCCGGCGAGCAGTACTTC. This encodes CASSRNRAGEQYF.

This clonotype is a singleton in its sample. V is TRBV2 and J is TRBJ2-7; tentatively, D is TRBD1 (5 bases). Germline-derived CDR1 and CDR2 are SNHLY and FYNNEI. Trimming cost V 6 bases and J 10 bases, with 16 bases left between them. The CDR3 spans 12 residues. Here the CDR3 DNA reads TGTGCCAGCAGCGACGACAGATTGCGACAGTACTTC. It encodes CASSDDRLRQYF.

The chain combines TRBV4-3 with TRBJ1-6; D ambiguous. The CDR3 totals 12 residues. Germline CDR1 reads LGHNA; CDR2 reads YSLEER. Trimming left V 0 bases short and J 12 bases short, with 6 bases between. CDR3 coding DNA: TGCGCCAGCAGCCAAGAGGCAGGACCCCTCCACTTT. Amino acid sequence: CASSQEAGPLHF.

This clonotype appeared a few times. This CDR3 is CASSPGGEETQYF. In DNA, the CDR3 is TGTGCCAGCTCACCAGGCGGAGAAGAGACCCAGTACTTC. V usage is TRBV18 and J usage is TRBJ2-5; D uncertain. CDR3 length: 13 residues. Per germline, CDR1 KGHSH and CDR2 LQKENI. V dropped 2 bases and J dropped 3 bases, with 7 bases sitting between them.

The chain combines TRBV28 with TRBJ2-1, with 7 bases lining up with TRBD2. The germline gives CDR1 MDHEN, CDR2 SYDVKM. The CDR3 extends over 14 amino acids. J was trimmed by 2 bases and V by 5 bases; bases with no gene match: 3. The CDR3 nucleotides are TGTGCCAGCAGTGGGGGGGGGACCTACAATGAGCAGTTCTTC. This gives the protein CASSGGGTYNEQFF.

The chain has TRBV9 and TRBJ2-3; weak D call: TRBD2 (6 bases). Trimming took off 3 bases at V and 2 bases at J, with 13 bases between the two ends. The CDR3 spans 15 residues. Germline-derived CDR1 and CDR2 are SGDLS and YYNGEE. In DNA, the CDR3 is TGTGCCAGCAGCGCCAGCGGGTGGACCACAGATACGCAGTATTTT. Translated, it gives CASSASGWTTDTQYF. Supplemented by reference TRBV9 and TRBJ2-3, the full variable domain reads DSGVTQTPKHLITATGQRVTLRCSPRSGDLSVYWYQQSLDQGLQFLIQYYNGEERAKGNILERFSAQQFPDLHSELNLSSLELGDSALYFCASSASGWTTDTQYFGPGTRLTVL.

This clonotype was seen a handful of times. This chain joins TRBV7-2 and TRBJ1-2, with D perhaps TRBD1 (5 bases). This CDR3 has 15 residues. V gave up 0 bases and J gave up 3 bases, with 11 bases separating them. CDR1 SGHTA and CDR2 FQGNSA come from the germline V gene. The CDR3 here is CASSLALRGDYGYTF. The CDR3 DNA is TGTGCCAGCAGCTTAGCGCTTAGGGGAGACTATGGCTACACCTTC.

This clonotype was recorded a few times. The chain links TRBV11-1 to TRBJ2-1, with TRBD1 matching 7 bases. The CDR3 is 17 amino acids. Germline loops: CDR1 SGHAT, CDR2 FQDESV (reference sequence). Trimming removed 3 bases from V and 3 bases from J; junction bases left unmatched: 11. The CDR3 is CASSFGTESTIYNEQFF. CDR3 DNA sequence: TGTGCCAGCAGCTTTGGGACAGAGTCAACGATCTACAATGAGCAGTTCTTC.

The chain couples TRBV5-4 to TRBJ2-5; D remains unclear. This CDR3 contains 14 residues. Germline CDR1 reads SGHNT; CDR2 reads YYREEE (reference sequence). Trimming left V 0 bases short and J 0 bases short, with 6 bases between. In DNA, the CDR3 is TGTGCCAGCAGCTTGGAGAGTAACCAAGAGACCCAGTACTTC. Its protein product is CASSLESNQETQYF.

This clonotype appeared once. The chain couples TRBV19 to TRBJ1-1; D uncertain. The V gene's germline CDR1 is LNHDA and CDR2 SQIVND (reference sequence). The V gene lost 5 bases and the J gene lost 1 base, with 26 bases spanning the gap. The CDR3 is 19 residues long. The CDR3 loop reads CASSATGRLLPEPNTEAFF. CDR3 bases: TGTGCCAGTAGTGCCACCGGTCGGTTATTACCCGAACCGAACACTGAAGCTTTCTTT.

This clonotype was detected a few times. This chain connects TRBV6-5 to TRBJ2-2; 12 nucleotides agree with TRBD2. CDR1 and CDR2 (germline): MNHEY, SVGAGI. V shed 6 bases, J shed 7 bases, and the junction held 6 bases outside the gene matches. The CDR3 is 15 residues long. The DNA for the CDR3 is TGTGCCAGCAGCCCCCGGACTAGCGGGATCGGGGAGCTGTTTTTT. Translated, it gives CASSPRTSGIGELFF.

This clonotype was seen only a few times. This chain links TRBV7-2 with TRBJ2-1, with 7 positions matching TRBD2. This CDR3 region has 13 residues. J was trimmed by 3 bases and V by 10 bases; bases with no gene match: 6. Germline V gene lookup returns CDR1 SGHTA and CDR2 FQGNSA. CDR3 sequence (DNA): TGTGCCACTGCGGGACTATTCTACAATGAGCAGTTCTTC. This gives the protein CATAGLFYNEQFF.

The sample holds a few counts of this clonotype. This chain uses TRBV7-2 with TRBJ2-1; 9 bases map to TRBD2. CDR3 size: 17 residues. In germline, CDR1 is SGHTA, CDR2 FQGNSA. V gave up 4 bases and J gave up 7 bases; unmatched junction bases: 14. The CDR3 region has the DNA TGTGCCAGCAGCTCCCTCTCCGGCGGGGGGGCGATTAATGAGCAGTTCTTC. It is translated as CASSSLSGGGAINEQFF.

J is TRBJ2-5 and V is TRBV7-9, with 7 bases fitting TRBD2. The CDR3 covers 15 residues. V dropped 6 bases and J dropped 5; count of bases not matched to a gene: 12. Looked up from germline, CDR1 is SEHNR and CDR2 is FQNEAQ (reference sequence). CDR3 in DNA: TGTGCCAGCAGACAGGCCGGGGGGAGTTGGGAGACCCAGTACTTC. Its protein product is CASRQAGGSWETQYF.

The chain uses TRBV5-1 and TRBJ2-2; TRBD1 matches at 9 bases. CDR1 is SGHRS, CDR2 YFSETQ, per germline. The CDR3 runs to 18 residues. The V and J ends lost 6 bases and 0 bases, in that order; junction bases with no gene match: 12. CDR3 sequence (DNA): TGCGCCAGCAACCCCCGGACAGGGGTCCTATCGAACACCGGGGAGCTGTTTTTT. Protein sequence: CASNPRTGVLSNTGELFF.

There are many counts of this clonotype. This chain uses TRBV7-8 with TRBJ2-7; perhaps TRBD2 as D (6 bases). Looked up from germline, CDR1 is SGHVS and CDR2 is FQNEAQ. The CDR3 consists of 13 residues. V was cut by 3 bases and J by 4 bases, with 10 bases left in between. The CDR3 nucleotides are TGTGCCAGCAGCTTGACGGGAGTATACGAGCAGTACTTC. It yields the protein CASSLTGVYEQYF.

The chain recombines TRBV10-3 with TRBJ2-1, with 8 nucleotides matching TRBD2. CDR3 length: 14 amino acids. Germline V gene lookup returns CDR1 ENHRY and CDR2 SYGVKD. J lost 5 bases, V lost 7 bases, and 7 bases had no gene match. The CDR3 coding sequence is TGTGCCATCAACACCGGGACTAGGAACAATGAGCAGTTCTTC. Amino acid sequence: CAINTGTRNNEQFF.

The chain is built from TRBV20-1 and TRBJ1-2; unclear D gene. The germline gives CDR1 DFQATT, CDR2 SNEGSKA (reference sequence). The germline V and J ends were trimmed by 5 bases and 5 bases, with 12 bases remaining between them. The CDR3 consists of 12 residues. As DNA, the CDR3 is TGCAGTGCTGACTCGAACGGTTATGGCTACACCTTC. Amino acids: CSADSNGYGYTF.

The chain links TRBV5-6 to TRBJ2-3; the match to TRBD2 covers 10 bases. The CDR3 runs 18 residues. CDR1 is SGHDT, CDR2 YYEEEE, per germline. J gave up 0 bases and V 1 base, and 8 bases lay outside the gene matches. CDR3 region: CASSLYGSAGGSTDTQYF. In nucleotides, the CDR3 is TGTGCCAGCAGCTTGTATGGTTCAGCGGGAGGGAGCACAGATACGCAGTATTTT.

This chain uses TRBV7-8 with TRBJ2-3, with a tentative D call TRBD2 (5 bases). V was cut by 3 bases and J by 11 bases, with 12 bases left in between. The CDR3 has 12 residues. Germline V gene data show CDR1 as SGHVS and CDR2 as FQNEAQ. CDR3 sequence reads: CASSFEGSMQYF. The CDR3 DNA reads as TGTGCCAGCAGCTTCGAGGGTTCTATGCAGTATTTT.

The rearrangement joins TRBV11-1 to TRBJ2-1; 7 positions match TRBD2. The CDR3 length is 15 residues. The germline CDR1 and CDR2 sequences are SGHAT and FQDESV (reference sequence). J lost 9 bases, V lost 1 base, and 9 bases had no gene match. The CDR3 sequence: CASSLVSWRESEQFF. Here the CDR3 DNA reads TGTGCCAGCAGCTTAGTTAGTTGGCGGGAGAGTGAGCAGTTCTTC.